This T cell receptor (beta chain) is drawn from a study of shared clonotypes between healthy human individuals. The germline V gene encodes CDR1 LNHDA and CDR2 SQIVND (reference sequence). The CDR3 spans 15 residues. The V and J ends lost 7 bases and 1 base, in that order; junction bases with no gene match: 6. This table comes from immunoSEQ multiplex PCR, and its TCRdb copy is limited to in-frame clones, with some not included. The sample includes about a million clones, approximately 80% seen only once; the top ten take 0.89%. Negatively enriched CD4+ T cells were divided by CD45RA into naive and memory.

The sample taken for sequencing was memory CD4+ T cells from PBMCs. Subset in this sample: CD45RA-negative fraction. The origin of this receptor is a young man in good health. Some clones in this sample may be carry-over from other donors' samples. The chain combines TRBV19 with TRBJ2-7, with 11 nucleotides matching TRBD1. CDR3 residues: CASTTGTGGSYEQYF. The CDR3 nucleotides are TGTGCCAGTACCACCGGGACAGGGGGGTCCTACGAGCAGTACTTC.